The 9 T cell receptor beta chains below were found in one sample sequenced in a study of T cells in Graves' hyperthyroidism and ophthalmopathy. RNA transcripts yielded amplified TCR beta CDR3 regions. Primed by the HTBI set, a first-round RT-PCR was run on the TCR CDR3. Using its own MiXCR run on the multiplex PCR reads, TCRdb lists one record per CDR3 protein. In the table there are 200,000 to 250,000 distinct CDR3 sequences, less than 20% of which are singletons. Material for sequencing was blood. These TCRs come from a woman under 30 with Graves' ophthalmopathy.

This clonotype was counted at least ten times. CDR3 loop: CASSPAQQQYF. The CDR3 DNA sequence: TGTGCCAGCTCACCTGCGCAACAGCAGTACTTC. The chain employs TRBV18 and TRBJ2-7; no clear D gene. CDR1 is KGHSH and CDR2 is LQKENI in the germline V gene. The V and J ends lost 3 bases and 8 bases respectively, with 8 bases between them. This CDR3 has 11 amino acids.

This clonotype was seen ten or more times. The rearrangement links TRBV7-8 to TRBJ2-5, with no clear D. Trimming shortened V by 1 base and J by 5 bases, and 8 bases separated the two germline ends. Germline-derived CDR1 and CDR2 are SGHVS and FQNEAQ. The CDR3 is 13 amino acids. DNA of the CDR3: TGTGCCAGCAGCTTAGGTTTACTGGAGACCCAGTACTTC. Protein: CASSLGLLETQYF. Together with reference TRBV7-8 and TRBJ2-5, the CDR3 gives the full variable domain: GAGVSQSPRYKVAKRGQDVALRCDPISGHVSLFWYQQALGQGPEFLTYFQNEAQLDKSGLPSDRFFAERPEGSVSTLKIQRTQQEDSAVYLCASSLGLLETQYFGPGTRLLVL.

At least ten counts were recorded for this clonotype. V and J are TRBV30 and TRBJ1-1, with unresolved D. The CDR3 has 14 amino acids. Germline V gene sequence: CDR1 GTSNPN, CDR2 SVGIG (reference sequence). The V end was cut by 3 bases, the J end by 5 bases, with 16 bases between. CDR3 sequence: CAWRAPSGKTEAFF. For the CDR3, the DNA is TGTGCCTGGAGGGCCCCCTCGGGGAAGACTGAAGCTTTCTTT.

This clonotype occurred many times. This chain links TRBV6-1 with TRBJ1-1; possibly TRBD1 for D (5 bases). The germline V and J ends were trimmed by 5 bases and 1 base, with 14 bases remaining between them. This CDR3 contains 15 residues. CDR1 and CDR2 from the germline V gene are MNHNS and SASEGT. The chain's CDR3 is CASSRLGHANTEAFF. Here the CDR3 DNA reads TGTGCCAGCAGTAGGCTCGGACACGCGAACACTGAAGCTTTCTTT.

The table lists this clonotype with many counts. The rearrangement joins TRBV12-3 or TRBV12-4 to TRBJ1-2; TRBD1 is a possible D gene (5 bases). The V end lost 7 bases, the J end lost 2 bases, and 17 bases lay between the germline ends. The CDR3 totals 15 residues. In DNA, the CDR3 is TGTGCCAGCACCGCCCCGGACACTGTGAACTATGGCTACACCTTC. Translating it yields CASTAPDTVNYGYTF.

This clonotype showed up many times. A much more abundant neighbour one base away suggests this may be a read error. The CDR3 loop is CASGLAGLPPEQYF. DNA of the CDR3: TGTGCCAGCGGCCTCGCGGGCCTCCCTCCCGAGCAGTACTTC. V is TRBV11-2 and J is TRBJ2-7; weak D call: TRBD2 (5 bases). The CDR3 loop spans 14 amino acids. The germline V gene encodes CDR1 SGHAT and CDR2 FQNNGV. V lost 8 bases and J 6 bases, leaving 20 bases between the germline ends. The entire variable domain, with the rest obtained from reference TRBV11-2 and TRBJ2-7, is as follows: EAGVAQSPRYKIIEKRQSVAFWCNPISGHATLYWYQQILGQGPKLLIQFQNNGVVDDSQLPKDRFSAERLKGVDSTLKIQPAKLEDSAVYLCASGLAGLPPEQYFGPGTRLTVT.

There are many counts of this clonotype. The chain couples TRBV2 to TRBJ2-3, with 13 bases aligning to TRBD2. CDR1 and CDR2 from the germline V gene are SNHLY and FYNNEI. The J segment lost 4 bases and the V segment lost 5 bases, leaving 3 bases of the junction unmatched. This CDR3 is built from 15 residues. The CDR3 DNA reads as TGTGCCAGCAGTAGACTAGCGGGGGGCTCAGATACGCAGTATTTT. This sequence encodes CASSRLAGGSDTQYF.

This clonotype was observed many times. This chain uses TRBV29-1 with TRBJ1-1; D gene unclear. This CDR3 comprises 13 residues. Germline V gene data show CDR1 as SQVTM and CDR2 as ANQGSEA. The ends were cut back, 6 bases at V and 3 bases at J, with 14 bases in the middle. The CDR3 DNA is TGCAGCGTGCCAGACTTCGGGGACACTGAAGCTTTCTTT. Translated: CSVPDFGDTEAFF.

There are a few counts of this clonotype. CDR3 nucleotide sequence: TGCGCCAGCAGCCAAGAATGGACTAGCGGGAGCACCTACAATGAGCAGTTCTTC. This gives the protein CASSQEWTSGSTYNEQFF. The chain carries TRBV4-3 and TRBJ2-1; 13 nucleotides align to TRBD2. Trimming removed 0 bases from V and 2 bases from J; junction bases left unmatched: 4. This CDR3 is 18 amino acids long. Germline loops: CDR1 LGHNA, CDR2 YSLEER.